The present T cell receptor (beta chain) was sequenced within a study of OX40 agonist ivuxolimab in advanced cancers. This table comes from immunoSEQ multiplex PCR, and its TCRdb copy is limited to in-frame clones, with some not included. The sample yields about 50,000 clones, roughly 81% seen once. Trimming cost V 8 bases and J 1 base, with 18 bases left between them. CDR3 length: 15 residues. Germline assignment: CDR1 MDHEN and CDR2 SYDVKM. Regarding the study as a whole: In a subset of nonresponders, normalized T-cell clonal expansion was also low.

About this clone itself: Antigen: not known.

The source of this sequence is an adult with an advanced solid tumor such as melanoma, head and neck, liver or kidney cancer. The specimen was CD4+ or CD8+ T cells sorted from blood, collected in a trial of the OX40 agonist ivuxolimab. This rearrangement joins TRBV28 to TRBJ2-7; maybe TRBD2 (5 bases). The CDR3 reads CASCWTSSRSYEQYF. CDR3 nucleotides: TGTGCCAGCTGTTGGACTTCCAGTAGGTCCTACGAGCAGTACTTC.